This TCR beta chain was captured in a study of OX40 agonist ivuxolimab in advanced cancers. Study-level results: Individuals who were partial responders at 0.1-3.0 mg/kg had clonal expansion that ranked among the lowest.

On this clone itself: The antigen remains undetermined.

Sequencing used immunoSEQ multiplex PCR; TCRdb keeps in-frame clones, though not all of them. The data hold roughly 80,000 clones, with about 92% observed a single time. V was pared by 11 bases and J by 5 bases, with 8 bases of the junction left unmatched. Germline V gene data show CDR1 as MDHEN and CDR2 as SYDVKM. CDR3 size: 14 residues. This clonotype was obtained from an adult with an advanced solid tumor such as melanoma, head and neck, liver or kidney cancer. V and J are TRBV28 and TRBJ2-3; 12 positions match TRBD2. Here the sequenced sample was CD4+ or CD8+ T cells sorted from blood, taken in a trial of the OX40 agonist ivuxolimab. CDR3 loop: CAGSTSGREDTQYF. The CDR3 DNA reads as TGTGCCGGGTCGACTAGCGGGAGAGAAGATACGCAGTATTTT.